This T cell receptor (beta chain) is from a study of CD8 T cells in Susac syndrome. Study observations and caveats: The authors acknowledged that the study's TCR sequencing and HLA analysis involved relatively few individuals.

About this clonotype: The antigen is undetermined.

Random hexamers served to reverse transcribe about 0.45 to 1 ug RNA. TCRdb re-derived calls from the immunoSEQ multiplex PCR reads in MiXCR, one entry per CDR3 protein. The sample yields roughly 130,000 distinct CDR3 sequences, approximately 94% seen once. The TEMRA cells underwent FACS enrichment, while the CD8+ and CD4+ T cells underwent negative isolation. Trimming shortened V by 1 base and J by 1 base, and 13 bases separated the two germline ends. Germline V gene lookup returns CDR1 LGHDT and CDR2 YNNKEL (reference sequence). This CDR3 has 16 amino acids. The receptor was derived from a human donor with multiple sclerosis. Sequences were obtained from CD4+ T cells from PBMCs. The rearrangement links TRBV3-1 to TRBJ2-5, with D possibly TRBD2 on 5 matching bases. CDR3: CASSQVLSRGQETQYF. In DNA form, the CDR3 reads TGTGCCAGCAGCCAAGTTTTATCCCGGGGCCAAGAGACCCAGTACTTC.